This T cell receptor (beta chain) is from a study of T cells after yellow fever vaccination. Overall study results and limits: FACS-sorted repertoires could contain abundant clonotypes contaminating from the bulk population.

Points on this clonotype: Its antigen is still unknown. The junction and the germline gene differ at one end; a read error may be behind it.

For TCR, cDNA came from 5'RACE template switching, which added a universal primer site and UMIs. Each CDR3 protein gets one entry after TCRdb re-called the 5' RACE reads with MiXCR. The table includes approximately 300,000 distinct CDR3 sequences, 9.5% to 12% detected once. The CDR3 is 14 residues long. The sequence was obtained from a man younger than 35 who received the YFV17D yellow fever vaccine. V usage is TRBV12-3 or TRBV12-4 and J usage is TRBJ2-7; TRBD2 aligns across 11 bases. Source: CD4+ T cells sorted from PBMCs, taken 45 days after the yellow fever booster vaccination. CDR3 protein: CASTLLAGVYEQYF. Here the CDR3 DNA reads TGTGCCAGCACTTTACTAGCGGGGGTCTACGAGCAGTACTTC.